This is a list of T cell receptor beta chains from one sample in a study of cytotoxic CD8 clonotypes in ibrutinib-treated CLL. Method: immunoSEQ multiplex PCR; TCRdb's copy keeps in-frame clones and lacks some. The sample contains about 160,000 clones, more than 65% of which appear only once. The sample in question was PBMCs, obtained after 12 months of ibrutinib treatment. These receptors originate from a human donor with chronic lymphocytic leukemia. CDR3s include the opening cysteine and the closing phenylalanine or tryptophan. The D gene is left open where the match is weak. Size is omitted from some rows. Given values are once, few, many or a class for expanded clones.

NA,11,TRBJ2-2,once,TRBV6-5,TGTGCCAGCAGTTACGCCGGGGAGCTGTTTTTT,CASSYAGELFF
NA,12,TRBJ2-3,once,TRBV7-2,TGTGCCAGCAGCTTGTATGTCGATACGCAGTATTTT,CASSLYVDTQYF
NA,16,TRBJ2-1,NA,TRBV4-3,TGCGCCAGCAGCCAAGATGGGCGCCTTGGCCACAATGAGCAGTTCTTC,CASSQDGRLGHNEQFF
NA,18,TRBJ2-1,once,TRBV28,TGTGCCAGCAGTTTTTCCCCGGGGCTGCGGGGCGATAACGATGAGCAGTTCTTC,CASSFSPGLRGDNDEQFF
NA,14,TRBJ2-1,NA,TRBV6-6,TGTGCCAGCAGTTACTCATTTCCCGGTTATGAGCAGTTCTTC,CASSYSFPGYEQFF
NA,15,TRBJ2-7,NA,TRBV15,TGTGCCACCAGCAGAGTAATAACGAGCTCCTACGAGCAGTACTTC,CATSRVITSSYEQYF
NA,16,TRBJ1-3,NA,TRBV10-3,TGTGCCATCAGTCCAGAGGGCCCGAACTCTGGAAACACCATATATTTT,CAISPEGPNSGNTIYF
TRBD1,14,TRBJ2-7,NA,TRBV7-2,TGTGCCAGCAACTCCGGGACAGGGGCCTACGAGCAGTACTTC,CASNSGTGAYEQYF
NA,16,TRBJ1-4,NA,TRBV10-1,TGCGCCACTCCGCCAGGGGTTGTCGCAACTAATGAAAAACTGTTTTTT,CATPPGVVATNEKLFF
NA,14,TRBJ2-7,few,TRBV5-1,TGCGCCAGCAGCTTGGTTGGTACTACCTACGAGCAGTACTTC,CASSLVGTTYEQYF
NA,13,TRBJ2-7,NA,TRBV5-6,TGTGCCAGCAGCTTGGTGGGGCACTACGAGCAGTACTTC,CASSLVGHYEQYF
TRBD1,20,TRBJ1-6,once,TRBV7-6,TGTGCCAGCAGCCCTCGGGACAGGGGGCGACCAAGCTCCTATAATTCACCCCTCCACTTT,CASSPRDRGRPSSYNSPLHF
NA,15,TRBJ1-2,NA,TRBV9,TGTGCCAGCAGCGTAGAGGGAAGCCTGGGCTATGGCTACACCTTC,CASSVEGSLGYGYTF
NA,14,TRBJ2-3,NA,TRBV5-6,TGTGCCAGCGCGGGGCTAGCGAACACAGATACGCAGTATTTT,CASAGLANTDTQYF
TRBD1,13,TRBJ2-7,NA,TRBV10-3,TGTGCCATCAGGGACAGGGACACCCACGAGCAGTACTTC,CAIRDRDTHEQYF
TRBD2,14,TRBJ2-7,NA,TRBV28,TGTGCCAGCAGTCGACCGGGGGGGATACACGAGCAGTACTTC,CASSRPGGIHEQYF
TRBD1,16,TRBJ1-1,once,TRBV19,TGTGCCGGACAGGGGGAGGAGGAGGGGATCAGCACTGAAGCTTTCTTT,CAGQGEEEGISTEAFF
NA,13,TRBJ1-2,NA,TRBV29-1,TGCAGCGTTGAAGAGATACAGGACTATGGCTACACCTTC,CSVEEIQDYGYTF
NA,13,TRBJ2-3,NA,TRBV7-2,TGTGCCAGCAGCTTACCGAGCACAGATACGCAGTATTTT,CASSLPSTDTQYF
TRBD1,15,TRBJ1-4,many,TRBV7-2,TGTGCCAGCAGCTCCCCAGGGGGCACTAATGAAAAACTGTTTTTT,CASSSPGGTNEKLFF
NA,15,TRBJ1-3,NA,TRBV4-3,TGCGCCAGCAGCCAAGGGCCAGGCTCTGGAAACACCATATATTTT,CASSQGPGSGNTIYF
TRBD1,21,TRBJ2-7,NA,TRBV4-2,TGTGCCAGCAGCCAAGAAGTGCCCCGAGCCTTGAGGGGACAGACTTCCTACGAGCAGTACTTC,CASSQEVPRALRGQTSYEQYF
TRBD2,18,TRBJ2-3,NA,TRBV14,TGTGCCAGCAGCCAAGAAACTAGCGGGGCGCCTAGCACAGATACGCAGTATTTT,CASSQETSGAPSTDTQYF
NA,13,TRBJ1-5,NA,TRBV7-7,TGTGCCAGCAGCCTCGGGAGGGATCAGCCCCAGCATTTT,CASSLGRDQPQHF
NA,15,TRBJ1-6,once,TRBV7-8,TGTGCCAGCAGCTTAGGGGTTGCGGCCAATTCACCCCTCCACTTT,CASSLGVAANSPLHF
TRBD2,17,TRBJ2-7,NA,TRBV11-1,TGTGCCAGCAGCCCCTGGGGTAGCGGGGTGGAGTCCTACGAGCAGTACTTC,CASSPWGSGVESYEQYF
NA,17,TRBJ1-3,NA,TRBV11-2,TGTGCCAGCAGCTTAGATCCTCTAGGATCCTCTGGAAACACCATATATTTT,CASSLDPLGSSGNTIYF
TRBD1,17,TRBJ1-5,NA,TRBV5-5,TGTGCCAGCAGCTTGGCCCAAGGGGGCTATAGCAATCAGCCCCAGCATTTT,CASSLAQGGYSNQPQHF
TRBD1,15,TRBJ1-2,NA,TRBV19,TGTGCCAGTAGTTCGAGGGACAGGTCGAACTATGGCTACACCTTC,CASSSRDRSNYGYTF
NA,15,TRBJ1-2,NA,TRBV28,TGTGCCAGCAGTTTAGGGTACAGGGCTGACTATGGCTACACCTTC,CASSLGYRADYGYTF
NA,15,TRBJ1-3,NA,TRBV5-6,TGTGCCAGCAGCAGAACTTCAGGGTTTGGAAACACCATATATTTT,CASSRTSGFGNTIYF
NA,14,TRBJ1-5,NA,TRBV9,TGTGCCAGCAGCAAAGACAGTGGCAATCAGCCCCAGCATTTT,CASSKDSGNQPQHF
TRBD1,13,TRBJ1-1,NA,TRBV11-2,TGTGCCAGCCGACAGGGTGCTAACACTGAAGCTTTCTTT,CASRQGANTEAFF
NA,14,TRBJ2-7,NA,TRBV28,TGTGCCAGCAGTGGCGGGACGAGGTCCTACGAGCAGTACTTC,CASSGGTRSYEQYF
NA,12,TRBJ1-1,NA,TRBV5-8,TGTGCCAGCAGCGTACAGGGACTGAGAGCTTTCTTT,CASSVQGLRAFF
NA,15,TRBJ2-7,NA,TRBV7-8,TGTGCCAGCAGCTTAGGACGGCGGGCATCCTACGAGCAGTACTTC,CASSLGRRASYEQYF
NA,14,TRBJ2-7,few,TRBV19,TGTGCCAGCACACCGGGACTGAACTCCTACGAGCAGTACTTC,CASTPGLNSYEQYF
TRBD2,15,TRBJ2-3,NA,TRBV2,TGTGCCAGCAGTTATTCTAGCGGAGGCACAGATACGCAGTATTTT,CASSYSSGGTDTQYF
TRBD1,14,TRBJ2-1,NA,TRBV18,TGTGCCAGCTCCCGGGACAGGGGAACGGATGAGCAGTTCTTC,CASSRDRGTDEQFF
NA,16,TRBJ1-1,NA,TRBV7-3,TGTGCCAGCACACAACCAGGGCAGTGGCGGGACACTGAAGCTTTCTTT,CASTQPGQWRDTEAFF
TRBD1,13,TRBJ2-7,few,TRBV4-3,TGCGCCAGCAGCCGGGAGACAGGGGGCGAGCAGTACTTC,CASSRETGGEQYF
TRBD2,16,TRBJ2-1,NA,TRBV5-4,TGTGCCAGCAGCTTGTACCTAGCGGGAGGGCCGAATGAGCAGTTCTTC,CASSLYLAGGPNEQFF
NA,17,TRBJ2-6,NA,TRBV19,TGTGCCAGTAGTATAGTCAGACAGAGCTCTGGGGCCAACGTCCTGACTTTC,CASSIVRQSSGANVLTF
NA,13,TRBJ1-1,NA,TRBV18,TGTGCCAGCTCACAAATAATGAACACTGAAGCTTTCTTT,CASSQIMNTEAFF
TRBD2,14,TRBJ2-5,NA,TRBV27,TGTGCCAGCAGCCGGGGGGGAATCCAAGAGACCCAGTACTTC,CASSRGGIQETQYF
NA,15,TRBJ1-5,few,TRBV30,TGTGCCTGGAGTGCAGGGGAAATTAGCAATCAGCCCCAGCATTTT,CAWSAGEISNQPQHF
NA,12,TRBJ2-3,few,TRBV7-2,TGTGCCAGCAGCTCATACACAGATACGCAGTATTTT,CASSSYTDTQYF
NA,15,TRBJ2-7,NA,TRBV30,TGTGCCTGGAGTGTTAAGGGAATTAGCTCCTACGAGCAGTACTTC,CAWSVKGISSYEQYF
NA,12,TRBJ2-7,NA,TRBV7-6,TGTGCCAGCAGCCCGAGCGTTGGCGAGCAGTACTTC,CASSPSVGEQYF
NA,14,TRBJ1-5,NA,TRBV19,TGTGCCAGCAAATGGGACGCCAGCAATCAGCCCCAGCATTTT,CASKWDASNQPQHF
NA,9,TRBJ2-1,many,TRBV6-5,TGTGCCAGCAGTCCACGGAAGTTCTTC,CASSPRKFF
TRBD1,15,TRBJ2-7,NA,TRBV5-6,TGTGCCAGCAGCTGGGGGGACAGGTTGGACTACGGGCAGTACTTC,CASSWGDRLDYGQYF
TRBD1,14,TRBJ1-5,NA,TRBV27,TGTGCCAGCACCTCGGCGACAGGGAGGCAGCCCCAGCATTTT,CASTSATGRQPQHF
TRBD1,15,TRBJ2-7,few,TRBV6-5,TGTGCCAGCAGTTACGAGGCAGGGGGCTCCTACGAGCAGTACTTC,CASSYEAGGSYEQYF
NA,14,TRBJ1-2,NA,TRBV5-6,TGTGCCAGCAGCTTAAACAGGAGGGCCTATGGCTACACCTTC,CASSLNRRAYGYTF